This T cell receptor beta chain comes out of a study of T cells in Graves' hyperthyroidism and ophthalmopathy. The study's findings and limits: In the blood, most expanded thyroid clonotypes above 0.001 appeared as well.

V gave up 2 bases and J gave up 9 bases, with 14 bases separating them. Germline CDR1 and CDR2: GTSNPN and SVGIG (reference sequence). This CDR3 comprises 13 residues. This clonotype was counted a few times. What it binds is unknown. For Graves' hyperthyroidism to be stable, ophthalmopathy could not progress within 18 months. There were TCR beta CDR3 regions amplified from RNA transcripts. First-round RT-PCR of the TCR CDR3 relied on the HTBI primer set. TCRdb fed the multiplex PCR reads into MiXCR, producing one record per CDR3 protein. The data hold 200,000 to 250,000 distinct CDR3 sequences, with roughly 15% observed a single time.

Sequenced: blood. This chain uses TRBV30 with TRBJ2-1, with D hard to call. This TCR came from a middle-aged man with Graves' hyperthyroidism. The DNA of the CDR3 is TGTGCCTGGAGTCTTTCCCCCCACGGTGAGCAGTTCTTC. This sequence encodes CAWSLSPHGEQFF. Drawing the rest from reference TRBV30 and TRBJ2-1, the complete variable domain is SQTIHQWPATLVQPVGSPLSLECTVEGTSNPNLYWYRQAAGRGLQLLFYSVGIGQISSEVPQNLSASRPQDRQFILSSKKLLLSDSGFYLCAWSLSPHGEQFFGPGTRLTVL.